Sequencing of this T cell receptor (beta chain) was carried out in a study of cytomegalovirus exposure and HLA in healthy donors. CDR1 is SGDLS and CDR2 is YYNGEE in the germline V gene. V gave up 3 bases and J gave up 8 bases; unmatched junction bases: 4. The CDR3 runs 14 residues. PCR amplification relied on 60 Vbeta primers (plus 13 Jbeta primers). Only in-frame clones appear in the TCRdb table, and some are missing; sequencing was by immunoSEQ multiplex PCR. The sample includes roughly 150,000 clones, approximately 70% of them seen just once. The chain links TRBV9 to TRBJ1-4; 10 bases align to TRBD1. The sample was PBMCs. The TCR sequence derives from a woman in her thirties in good health and CMV-seronegative. CDR3 coding DNA: TGTGCCAGCAGCGACGGGACAGGGGCGGAAAAACTGTTTTTT. Amino acid sequence: CASSDGTGAEKLFF.